This note documents a single T cell receptor (beta chain) sequence. Its target is unknown. The data belong to a study of blood T cells in healthy people across ages. Study outcomes and limitations: Total diversity from one million sequenced T cells was likely underestimated. Significant beta diversity loss was already apparent by age about 39, declining roughly linearly.

Individuals who donated were healthy Caucasians from Russia aged roughly 6 to 90. Through a sample-barcoded 5' primer and a J-beta primer mix, a second PCR was run for roughly 6 to 12 cycles. TCRdb used MiXCR to reprocess the 5' RACE reads, holding one entry per CDR3 protein. This repertoire shows about 1.4 million distinct CDR3 sequences, 45% to 70% found once; its top ten account for over 6.5%. The CDR3 sequence is 15 residues long. CDR1 is SGHKS and CDR2 is YYEKEE in the germline V gene (reference sequence). V was pared by 1 base and J by 5 bases, with 14 bases between. The receptor was isolated from a man between 18 and 29 years old in good health. Sequencing was carried out using blood. The genes are TRBV5-5 and TRBJ2-3; D might be TRBD1 or TRBD2, each matching 6 bases. In nucleotides, the CDR3 is TGTGCCAGCAGCTTGTACCAGGGGAGGAAAGATACGCAGTATTTT. It encodes CASSLYQGRKDTQYF. Variable domain in full (rest from reference TRBV5-5 and TRBJ2-3): DAGVTQSPTHLIKTRGQQVTLRCSPISGHKSVSWYQQVLGQGPQFIFQYYEKEERGRGNFPDRFSARQFPNYSSELNVNALLLGDSALYLCASSLYQGRKDTQYFGPGTRLTVL.